The 5 T cell receptor beta chains below come from one sample, sequenced in a study of post-analysis software for immune sequencing data. cDNA libraries of TCR beta carried unique molecular identifiers. TCRdb reprocessed the PCR reads via MiXCR and lists one record per CDR3 protein. The data show 750,000 to 950,000 distinct CDR3 sequences, about half seen once. Their antigen targets remain unknown. Overall study findings and caveats: Patients carried 4 or 5 TRBV segments more frequently than controls did, and TRBV5-6, TRBV5-1 and TRBV20-1 were among them.

Sequenced sample: blood. Receptor source: a girl aged 10-17 years with multiple sclerosis.

The CDR3 region has the DNA TGTGCCAGCAGCTCAGCGCTCGGACAGGGGCCTCGAGAGCAGTACTTC. Protein product: CASSSALGQGPREQYF. The V gene is TRBV13, the J gene TRBJ2-7, with 9 positions matching TRBD1. CDR1 PRHDT and CDR2 FYEKMQ come from the germline V gene (reference sequence). The CDR3 runs 16 residues. J was trimmed by 7 bases and V by 4 bases; bases with no gene match: 14.

This sequence joins TRBV24-1 and TRBJ2-5; TRBD1 agrees at 8 bases. CDR1 is KGHDR, CDR2 SFDVKD, per germline. The CDR3 sequence is 16 residues long. V lost 2 bases and J lost 4; bases outside the gene matches: 8. The CDR3, as DNA: TGTGCCACCAGTGATTCCACAGGGGGACTGGCAGAGACCCAGTACTTC. Protein sequence: CATSDSTGGLAETQYF.

This clonotype was observed a handful of times. The V gene is TRBV11-2, the J gene TRBJ2-3; D not resolved. Germline CDR1 is SGHAT and CDR2 is FQNNGV. V shed 3 bases and J shed 8 bases, with 9 bases lying between them. The CDR3 contains 12 residues. The CDR3, as DNA: TGTGCCAGCAGCTTGGGGTGGGGTACGCAGTATTTT. This encodes CASSLGWGTQYF.

The rearrangement joins TRBV19 to TRBJ2-5, with 11 bases aligning to TRBD2. Germline lookup yields CDR1 LNHDA and CDR2 SQIVND (reference sequence). The CDR3 extends over 16 amino acids. V shed 3 bases and J 0 bases; nucleotides not matched to a gene: 3. CDR3 DNA sequence: TGTGCCAGTAGTATGGAGGGACTAGCGGACCAAGAGACCCAGTACTTC. Translating gives CASSMEGLADQETQYF.

The V and J genes are TRBV7-2 and TRBJ2-7; maybe TRBD2 (6 bases). The V and J ends lost 5 bases and 4 bases respectively, with 18 bases between them. This CDR3 has 15 amino acids. Germline V gene data show CDR1 as SGHTA and CDR2 as FQGNSA. This CDR3 is CASSPRPLAAYEQYF. CDR3 coding DNA: TGTGCCAGCAGCCCGAGACCACTAGCTGCGTACGAGCAGTACTTC.